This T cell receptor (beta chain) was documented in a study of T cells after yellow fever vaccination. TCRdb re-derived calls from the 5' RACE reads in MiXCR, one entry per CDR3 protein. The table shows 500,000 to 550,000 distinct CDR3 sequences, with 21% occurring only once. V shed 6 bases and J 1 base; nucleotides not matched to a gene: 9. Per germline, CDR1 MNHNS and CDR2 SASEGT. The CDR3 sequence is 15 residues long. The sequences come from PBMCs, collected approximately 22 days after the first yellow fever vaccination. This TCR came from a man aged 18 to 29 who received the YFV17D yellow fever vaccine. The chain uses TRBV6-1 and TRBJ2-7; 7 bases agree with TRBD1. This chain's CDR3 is CASSKGQAGSYEQYF. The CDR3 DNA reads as TGTGCCAGCAGCAAAGGACAGGCAGGTTCCTACGAGCAGTACTTC.